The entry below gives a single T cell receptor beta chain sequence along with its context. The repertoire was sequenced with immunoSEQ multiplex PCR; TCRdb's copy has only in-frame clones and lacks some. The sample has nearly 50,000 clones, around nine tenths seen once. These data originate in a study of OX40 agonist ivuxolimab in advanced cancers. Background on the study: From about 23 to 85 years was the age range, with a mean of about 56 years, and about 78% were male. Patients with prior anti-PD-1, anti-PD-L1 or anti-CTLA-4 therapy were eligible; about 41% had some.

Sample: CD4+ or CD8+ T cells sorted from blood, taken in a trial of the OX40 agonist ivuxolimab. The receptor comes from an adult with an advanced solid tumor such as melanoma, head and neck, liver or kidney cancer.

CDR3 sequence reads: CASRAGGLEKNIQYF. The CDR3 DNA reads TGTGCCAGCAGAGCCGGGGGCCTAGAAAAAAACATTCAGTACTTC. The V gene is TRBV6-6, the J gene TRBJ2-4; D is possibly TRBD1 or TRBD2 (6 bases each). The germline V gene has CDR1 MNHNY and CDR2 SVGAGI (reference sequence). V gave up 6 bases and J gave up 4 bases, with 16 bases separating them. The CDR3 sequence is 15 residues long.